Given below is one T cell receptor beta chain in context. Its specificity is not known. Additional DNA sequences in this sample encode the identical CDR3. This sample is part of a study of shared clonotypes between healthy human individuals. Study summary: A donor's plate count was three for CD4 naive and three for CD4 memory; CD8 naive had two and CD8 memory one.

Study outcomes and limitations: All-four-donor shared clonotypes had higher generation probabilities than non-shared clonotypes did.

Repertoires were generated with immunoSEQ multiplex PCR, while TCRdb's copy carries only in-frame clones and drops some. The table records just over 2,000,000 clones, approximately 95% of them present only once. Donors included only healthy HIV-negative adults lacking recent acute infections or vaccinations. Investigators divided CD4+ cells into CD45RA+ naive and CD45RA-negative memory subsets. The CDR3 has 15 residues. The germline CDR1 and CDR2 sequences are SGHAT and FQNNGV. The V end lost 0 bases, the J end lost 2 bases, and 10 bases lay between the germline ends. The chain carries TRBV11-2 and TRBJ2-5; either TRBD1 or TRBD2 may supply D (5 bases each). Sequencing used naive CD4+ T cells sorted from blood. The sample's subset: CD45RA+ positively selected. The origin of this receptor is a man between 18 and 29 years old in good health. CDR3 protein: CASSLDGTVQETQYF. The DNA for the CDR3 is TGTGCCAGCAGCTTAGACGGGACGGTGCAAGAGACCCAGTACTTC.